The next 31 T cell receptor beta chains were all read from a single sample in a study of blood T cells in healthy people across ages. Alongside a J-beta primer mix, a sample-barcoded 5' primer served in a second PCR lasting roughly 7 to 11 cycles. MiXCR was run by TCRdb on the 5' RACE reads, yielding one entry per CDR3 protein. This table holds roughly 500,000 distinct CDR3 sequences, more than 20% found once. Separately, the same data were catalogued under a study of T cells of mothers and their children.

Sequenced material: blood. The receptors originated from a boy between 10 and 17 years old in good health.

This chain joins TRBV20-1 and TRBJ1-4; TRBD1 might be the D (5 bases). V was shortened by 2 bases and J by 8 bases, with 18 bases between the two germline ends. Germline V lookup: CDR1 DFQATT, CDR2 SNEGSKA (reference sequence). The length of the CDR3 is 15 residues. CDR3 nucleotide sequence: TGCAGTGCTAGATACCCAGGGAGGAACCTGGAAAAACTGTTTTTT. Amino acid sequence: CSARYPGRNLEKLFF.

A few counts support this clonotype. The junction departs from the called germline gene at one end, perhaps through a read error. J is TRBJ1-1 and V is TRBV6-5; D unresolved. This CDR3 is 11 amino acids long. Germline-derived CDR1 and CDR2 are MNHEY and SVGAGI. The CDR3 here is CASGYVGKAFF. The CDR3 DNA follows: TGTGCCAGCGGTTACGTTGGTAAAGCTTTCTTT.

V usage is TRBV11-2 and J usage is TRBJ2-5, with 10 bases that match TRBD1. The J call is uncertain, as TRBJ2-7 better fits the DNA end. Per germline, CDR1 SGHAT and CDR2 FQNNGV. CDR3 size: 14 residues. The CDR3 sequence: CASSDSGTGDEQYF. CDR3 bases: TGTGCCAGCAGCGATAGCGGGACAGGGGACGAGCAGTACTTC.

The CDR3 here is CASSYTGLVWEQYF. CDR3 DNA: TGTGCCAGCAGTTACACAGGGCTTGTCTGGGAGCAGTACTTC. This sequence joins TRBV6-6 and TRBJ2-7, with a possible D match to TRBD1 (6 bases). The V gene lost 2 bases and the J gene lost 7 bases, with 15 bases spanning the gap. The CDR3 sequence is 14 residues long. The germline CDR1 and CDR2 sequences are MNHNY and SVGAGI (reference sequence).

The chain carries TRBV29-1 and TRBJ1-2; D remains ambiguous. The CDR3 totals 14 residues. Per the germline V gene, CDR1 is SQVTM and CDR2 is ANQGSEA. V was clipped by 3 bases and J by 0 bases, with 11 bases between them. The CDR3 bases are TGCAGCGTTGATATGACCAGCTCTAACTATGGCTACACCTTC. It yields the protein CSVDMTSSNYGYTF.

The gene calls are TRBV6-5 and TRBJ2-5, with D uncertain. The germline V gene has CDR1 MNHEY and CDR2 SVGAGI. With 0 bases removed from V and 1 base from J, the gap between germline ends came to 6 bases. The CDR3 covers 14 residues. The CDR3 bases are TGTGCCAGCAGTTACTCACACAGCCAAGAGACCCAGTACTTC. As protein: CASSYSHSQETQYF.

The chain employs TRBV5-1 and TRBJ2-1, with D possibly being TRBD2 (6 bases). The length of the CDR3 is 16 residues. The V end lost 2 bases, the J end lost 6 bases, and 18 bases lay between the germline ends. Germline V gives CDR1 SGHRS, CDR2 YFSETQ. CDR3 loop: CASSFREQSPLNEQFF. CDR3 sequence (DNA): TGCGCCAGCAGCTTTCGGGAGCAAAGCCCCCTCAATGAGCAGTTCTTC.

This clonotype turned up a few times. The genes are TRBV7-2 and TRBJ2-3; tentative D call: TRBD2 (5 bases). Germline CDR1 SGHTA, CDR2 FQGNSA. This CDR3 region has 14 residues. V lost 5 bases to trimming and J lost 6 bases, with 15 bases between them. CDR3 nucleotide sequence: TGTGCCAGCAGCCCCCCGGGGTCCCCCGATACGCAGTATTTT. It encodes CASSPPGSPDTQYF.

This clonotype was recorded a few times. The rearrangement uses TRBV20-1 and TRBJ2-1, with 9 bases fitting TRBD2. CDR3 length equals 14 residues. Germline assignment: CDR1 DFQATT and CDR2 SNEGSKA (reference sequence). V shed 5 bases and J 8 bases; nucleotides not matched to a gene: 10. CDR3 sequence reads: CSAQLREGHDEQFF. The CDR3 DNA sequence: TGCAGTGCTCAGCTGCGGGAGGGTCACGATGAGCAGTTCTTC.

The chain is built from TRBV28 and TRBJ2-7, with D perhaps matching TRBD1 or TRBD2 (5 bases each). This CDR3 has 13 amino acids. V lost 5 bases to trimming and J lost 2 bases, with 10 bases between them. Germline V CDR1 and CDR2: MDHEN, SYDVKM. The CDR3 DNA sequence: TGTGCCAGCAGTCGGGGACCCGCCTACGAGCAGTACTTC. It yields the protein CASSRGPAYEQYF.

This chain connects TRBV7-6 to TRBJ2-5, with 15 nucleotides matching TRBD2. The J call may not be correct, given that the DNA end is closer to TRBJ2-7. Germline V gene sequence: CDR1 SGHVS, CDR2 FNYEAQ. The CDR3 is 16 residues long. CDR3 residues: CASSLGTSGRKYEQYF. CDR3 DNA sequence: TGTGCCAGCAGCCTGGGGACTAGCGGGAGGAAATACGAGCAGTACTTC.

This clonotype occurred a few times. The germline gene is not matched at one end of the junction; a read error may be the cause. This chain connects TRBV6-2 or TRBV6-3 to TRBJ2-5; TRBD2 agrees at 13 bases. The CDR3 length is 15 residues. Germline V gives CDR1 MNHEY, CDR2 SVGEGT. The CDR3 region is CASRPLGLAGASEFF. As DNA, the CDR3 is TGTGCCAGCAGACCCCTTGGACTAGCGGGAGCGAGTGAGTTCTTC.

The rearrangement joins TRBV13 to TRBJ2-5; 8 bases are a match to TRBD1. The last part of the DNA fits TRBJ2-7 better; the J call may be wrong. CDR3 size: 14 residues. The germline V gene encodes CDR1 PRHDT and CDR2 FYEKMQ (reference sequence). This CDR3 is CASSLGTGDHEQYF. The CDR3 coding sequence is TGTGCCAGCAGCTTAGGGACAGGGGATCACGAGCAGTACTTC.

This chain links TRBV7-9 with TRBJ2-4; D is undetermined. Trimming stripped 1 base from V and 10 bases from J, with 11 bases between. Germline V gives CDR1 SEHNR, CDR2 FQNEAQ (reference sequence). CDR3 size: 13 residues. The CDR3 reads CASSLGSMEIQYF. The CDR3 coding sequence is TGTGCCAGCAGCTTAGGGTCCATGGAAATTCAGTACTTC. Complete variable domain (other parts from reference TRBV7-9 and TRBJ2-4): DTGVSQNPRHKITKRGQNVTFRCDPISEHNRLYWYRQTLGQGPEFLTYFQNEAQLEKSRLLSDRFSAERPKGSFSTLEIQRTEQGDSAMYLCASSLGSMEIQYFGAGTRLSVL.

This clonotype was observed a few times. This chain uses TRBV7-2 with TRBJ1-6; D is undetermined. There are 14 residues in the CDR3. Trimming shortened V by 5 bases and J by 7 bases, and 12 bases separated the two germline ends. CDR1 is SGHTA, CDR2 FQGNSA, per germline. CDR3 sequence reads: CASSQGQSNSPLHF. The CDR3 coding sequence is TGTGCCAGCAGCCAAGGGCAGTCCAATTCACCCCTCCACTTT. The whole variable domain, remainder taken from reference TRBV7-2 and TRBJ1-6, is GAGVSQSPSNKVTEKGKDVELRCDPISGHTALYWYRQSLGQGLEFLIYFQGNSAPDKSGLPSDRFSAERTGGSVSTLTIQRTQQEDSAVYLCASSQGQSNSPLHFGNGTRLTVT.

This chain uses TRBV15 with TRBJ2-5, with D perhaps TRBD2 (6 bases). The CDR3 contains 14 residues. V lost 0 bases to trimming and J lost 4 bases, with 9 bases between them. Germline loops: CDR1 LNHNV, CDR2 YYDKDF (reference sequence). The CDR3 reads CATSRDLGGETQYF. The CDR3 nucleotides read TGTGCCACCAGCAGAGATCTGGGGGGAGAGACCCAGTACTTC.

In this sample, this clonotype turned up a few times. The V and J genes are TRBV6-5 and TRBJ2-1; 9 positions match TRBD1. The CDR3 runs 14 residues. V lost 6 bases and J lost 6; bases outside the gene matches: 6. Germline loops: CDR1 MNHEY, CDR2 SVGAGI. CDR3 protein: CASRTGGPTNEQFF. DNA for the CDR3: TGTGCCAGCAGAACAGGGGGCCCAACCAATGAGCAGTTCTTC.

The V and J genes are TRBV24-1 and TRBJ2-1; 8 bases are shared with TRBD1. With the DNA end fitting TRBJ2-5 better, the J assignment may be wrong. Germline V CDR1 and CDR2: KGHDR, SFDVKD. The CDR3 has 13 amino acids. The CDR3 region is CATSDFAQGAQYF. In nucleotides, the CDR3 is TGTGCCACCAGTGATTTCGCACAGGGGGCCCAGTACTTC.

The gene calls are TRBV7-9 and TRBJ1-2; D gene ambiguous. The CDR3 loop spans 14 amino acids. Deletions cut 1 base from V and 2 bases from J, with 8 bases between. Germline CDR1 is SEHNR and CDR2 is FQNEAQ (reference sequence). The CDR3 DNA sequence: TGTGCCAGCAGCTTAGTCCCTGTAAACTATGGCTACACCTTC. Its protein product is CASSLVPVNYGYTF.

The V gene is TRBV6-1, the J gene TRBJ2-7; 12 bases agree with TRBD2. J gave up 0 bases and V 5 bases, and 8 bases lay outside the gene matches. This CDR3 is 17 amino acids long. From germline, CDR1 is MNHNS and CDR2 SASEGT. The CDR3 is CASSPSGLAGDSYEQYF. DNA of the CDR3: TGTGCCAGCAGTCCGTCGGGACTAGCGGGCGACTCCTACGAGCAGTACTTC.

The rearrangement uses TRBV4-3 and TRBJ2-7, with 9 bases lining up with TRBD1. V was pared by 0 bases and J by 2 bases, with 5 bases of the junction left unmatched. The CDR3 loop spans 16 amino acids. Germline V CDR1 and CDR2: LGHNA, YSLEER. CDR3 DNA sequence: TGCGCCAGCAGCCAAGAACAGGGGGCCCTAACCTACGAGCAGTACTTC. Its translation is CASSQEQGALTYEQYF.

The chain employs TRBV20-1 and TRBJ1-2; D is perhaps TRBD1 (5 bases). The length of the CDR3 is 14 residues. The germline V and J ends were trimmed by 6 bases and 6 bases, with 20 bases remaining between them. Germline V gives CDR1 DFQATT, CDR2 SNEGSKA (reference sequence). CDR3 sequence: CSAVPLGQGDGYTF. The DNA for the CDR3 is TGCAGTGCCGTCCCCCTTGGCCAGGGTGATGGCTACACCTTC.

The J gene is TRBJ2-1, the V gene TRBV11-1, with D possibly being TRBD2 (5 bases). The germline V and J ends were trimmed by 3 bases and 7 bases, with 31 bases remaining between them. In germline, CDR1 is SGHAT, CDR2 FQDESV (reference sequence). There are 20 residues in the CDR3. This CDR3 is CASSFNLRKLGPRGTNEQFF. The CDR3 nucleotides read TGTGCCAGCAGCTTTAACCTTCGGAAGCTCGGGCCCCGGGGTACAAATGAGCAGTTCTTC.

V usage is TRBV6-4 and J usage is TRBJ2-1; 11 bases agree with TRBD1. The J segment lost 6 bases and the V segment lost 4 bases, leaving 5 bases of the junction unmatched. Germline V gives CDR1 MRHNA, CDR2 SNTAGT. This CDR3 is built from 15 residues. In DNA, the CDR3 is TGTGCCAGCAGTGTATTTGGGACAGGGGGCAATGAGCAGTTCTTC. Amino acid sequence: CASSVFGTGGNEQFF.

This clonotype was seen only a few times. The chain has TRBV2 and TRBJ2-3; D call uncertain. Germline-derived CDR1 and CDR2 are SNHLY and FYNNEI. Trimming cost V 5 bases and J 1 base, with 22 bases left between them. This CDR3 region has 18 residues. The CDR3 reads CASSPKPTSRWGTDTQYF. Written as DNA, the CDR3 is TGTGCCAGCAGTCCGAAGCCGACCTCCCGATGGGGCACAGATACGCAGTATTTT.

This clonotype has just a few counts. The rearrangement links TRBV4-2 to TRBJ1-2, with D uncertain. Between the trimmed V and J ends, which lost 0 bases and 3 bases, there was a span of 5 bases. Per germline, CDR1 LGHNA and CDR2 YNFKEQ. The CDR3 totals 13 residues. CDR3 coding DNA: TGTGCCAGCAGCCAAGAGAAGGACTATGGCTACACCTTC. This encodes CASSQEKDYGYTF.

This clonotype was observed a handful of times. The V gene is TRBV7-2, the J gene TRBJ2-5; D possibly corresponds to TRBD1 (7 bases). This CDR3 region has 11 residues. With 5 bases removed from V and 12 bases from J, the gap between germline ends came to 13 bases. Germline loops: CDR1 SGHTA, CDR2 FQGNSA. The CDR3 protein is CASSHDREEYF. CDR3 DNA: TGTGCCAGCAGCCACGACAGGGAGGAGTACTTC.

The gene calls are TRBV6-2 or TRBV6-3 and TRBJ1-2; TRBD1 aligns across 9 bases. Germline CDR1 MNHEY, CDR2 SVGEGT. The J segment lost 9 bases and the V segment lost 6 bases, leaving 14 bases of the junction unmatched. CDR3 length: 15 residues. CDR3 coding DNA: TGTGCCAGCAGACCGCATATCTGGACAGGGGACCGCTACACCTTC. This sequence encodes CASRPHIWTGDRYTF.

The gene calls are TRBV7-2 and TRBJ2-7; 8 nucleotides line up with TRBD1. Germline CDR1 reads SGHTA; CDR2 reads FQGNSA. Losses at the gene ends were 5 bases for V and 0 bases for J; bases not matched to a gene: 6. There are 15 residues in the CDR3. CDR3 in amino acids: CASSPDRGRSYEQYF. Here the CDR3 DNA reads TGTGCCAGCAGCCCAGACAGGGGCCGCTCCTACGAGCAGTACTTC.

This clonotype was observed a few times. The chain couples TRBV7-9 to TRBJ2-3; D is possibly TRBD1 or TRBD2 (5 bases each). CDR3 size: 17 residues. Trimming took 1 base from V and 2 from J, leaving 16 bases between them. CDR1 and CDR2 (germline): SEHNR, FQNEAQ (reference sequence). The CDR3 is CASSLGARDRNTDTQYF. CDR3 nucleotide sequence: TGTGCCAGCAGCTTAGGTGCTCGGGACCGGAACACAGATACGCAGTATTTT.

This clonotype came up a few times. V is TRBV27 and J is TRBJ2-6; 9 nucleotides match TRBD1. The CDR3 has 16 amino acids. V shed 8 bases and J 2 bases; nucleotides not matched to a gene: 7. CDR1 is MNHEY, CDR2 SMNVEV, per germline (reference sequence). The CDR3 loop is CASAGQGITGANVLTF. In DNA form, the CDR3 reads TGTGCCAGCGCGGGACAGGGAATCACTGGGGCCAACGTCCTGACTTTC.